Listed here are 8 T cell receptor beta chains from one sample, sequenced in a study of CD8+CD57+ T cells in acquired aplastic anemia. For CDR3 and TCR beta VDJ profiling, genomic DNA was the template used. TCRdb re-called the reads with MiXCR, one entry per CDR3 protein. This sample yields about 220,000 distinct CDR3 sequences, of which about 37% are seen a single time; 1.1% belongs to the top ten. The sequenced material came from sorted CD4+, CD8+, or CD8+CD57+ T cells (not recorded which) from PBMCs. The receptor source for this set is a human donor in good health, serving as a control.

V is TRBV7-2 and J is TRBJ2-3; 8 bases match TRBD2. Germline values: CDR1 SGHTA, CDR2 FQGNSA. V trimming: 3 bases; J trimming: 4 bases; junction bases outside the gene matches: 3. This CDR3 spans 14 amino acids. The CDR3 DNA sequence: TGTGCCAGCAGCTTCGGACTAGCCTCAGATACGCAGTATTTT. This translates into CASSFGLASDTQYF.

At least ten counts were recorded for this clonotype. The chain joins TRBV20-1 to TRBJ2-1; 10 bases are shared with TRBD2. Looked up from germline, CDR1 is DFQATT and CDR2 is SNEGSKA (reference sequence). Unmatched junction bases numbered 8, after V lost 3 bases and J lost 3 bases. The CDR3 is made up of 16 amino acids. CDR3 loop: CSASTGLAVIYNEQFF. CDR3 nucleotide sequence: TGCAGTGCTAGTACAGGACTAGCGGTGATCTACAATGAGCAGTTCTTC.

CDR3 sequence reads: CASRDRGYMNTIYF. As DNA, the CDR3 is TGTGCCAGCAGGGACAGGGGCTACATGAACACCATATATTTT. The rearrangement uses TRBV2 and TRBJ1-3; 9 bases map to TRBD1. Per the germline V gene, CDR1 is SNHLY and CDR2 is FYNNEI. The J segment lost 7 bases and the V segment lost 6 bases, leaving 7 bases of the junction unmatched. The CDR3 consists of 14 residues.

This clonotype was detected only a few times. The V gene is TRBV9, the J gene TRBJ2-1; 7 bases line up with TRBD1. The CDR3 spans 15 residues. With 2 bases clipped from V and 9 bases from J, the junction kept 11 bases outside the gene matches. From germline, CDR1 is SGDLS and CDR2 YYNGEE. The CDR3 loop reads CASSVTGTARGEQFF. The CDR3 DNA is TGTGCCAGCAGCGTGACTGGGACAGCCAGGGGTGAGCAGTTCTTC. The full variable domain, its missing parts supplied by reference TRBV9 and TRBJ2-1, is DSGVTQTPKHLITATGQRVTLRCSPRSGDLSVYWYQQSLDQGLQFLIQYYNGEERAKGNILERFSAQQFPDLHSELNLSSLELGDSALYFCASSVTGTARGEQFFGPGTRLTVL.

This clonotype was found a few times. The rearrangement joins TRBV11-1 to TRBJ1-2; a possible D gene is TRBD1 (5 bases). Trimming removed 3 bases at V and 4 bases at J, with 21 bases between. The CDR3 totals 17 residues. Germline V gene sequence: CDR1 SGHAT, CDR2 FQDESV (reference sequence). CDR3 nucleotide sequence: TGTGCCAGCAGCTTCCGTTTACCAGGTTTGGGACTCTATGGCTACACCTTC. Translating it yields CASSFRLPGLGLYGYTF.

This clonotype was seen at least ten times. This chain joins TRBV7-8 and TRBJ2-3, with 10 bases identical to TRBD2. There are 17 residues in the CDR3. The ends lost 0 bases at V and 6 bases at J; junction bases unmatched: 9. Germline-derived CDR1 and CDR2 are SGHVS and FQNEAQ. CDR3: CASSLARRLAGDDTQYF. Written as DNA, the CDR3 is TGTGCCAGCAGCTTAGCAAGACGGCTAGCGGGAGATGATACGCAGTATTTT.

Many counts were recorded for this clonotype. The chain couples TRBV19 to TRBJ1-3; TRBD1 might be the D (5 bases). V was trimmed by 9 bases and J by 5 bases, leaving 11 bases between them. Germline V lookup: CDR1 LNHDA, CDR2 SQIVND (reference sequence). The CDR3 is 12 amino acids. CDR3 bases: TGTGCCAGCCACGCAGGGCGAAACACCATATATTTT. Encoded protein: CASHAGRNTIYF.

This clonotype has only a few counts. The chain links TRBV5-1 to TRBJ2-1; TRBD1 agrees at 9 bases. V trimming: 0 bases; J trimming: 6 bases; junction bases outside the gene matches: 4. In germline, CDR1 is SGHRS, CDR2 YFSETQ. The CDR3 totals 15 residues. The CDR3: CASSLGDRERNEQFF. The CDR3 DNA is TGCGCCAGCAGCTTGGGGGACAGGGAGCGCAATGAGCAGTTCTTC. The whole variable domain, remainder taken from reference TRBV5-1 and TRBJ2-1, is KAGVTQTPRYLIKTRGQQVTLSCSPISGHRSVSWYQQTPGQGLQFLFEYFSETQRNKGNFPGRFSGRQFSNSRSEMNVSTLELGDSALYLCASSLGDRERNEQFFGPGTRLTVL.